One sample yielded the 30 T cell receptor beta chains listed below, sequenced in a study of blood T cell repertoires in COVID-19. Assay: immunoSEQ multiplex PCR; the TCRdb copy retains only in-frame clones and omits some. The profile covers about 150,000 clones, with roughly 82% appearing a single time and 7.2% taken by the ten largest. The sample consisted of peripheral blood. The origin of the receptors is a woman aged 45-65 years in a cohort sampled during active or convalescent COVID-19.

The rearrangement joins TRBV6-1 to TRBJ2-4; D unresolved. The CDR3 covers 13 residues. The germline V gene encodes CDR1 MNHNS and CDR2 SASEGT. V lost 0 bases, J lost 6 bases, and 6 bases lay in between. CDR3 bases: TGTGCCAGCAGTGAAGCACAGCTAAACATTCAGTACTTC. It is translated as CASSEAQLNIQYF.

This chain joins TRBV5-4 and TRBJ2-6; D is ambiguous. V gave up 4 bases and J gave up 4 bases, with 18 bases separating them. This CDR3 contains 17 residues. Per the germline V gene, CDR1 is SGHNT and CDR2 is YYREEE (reference sequence). CDR3: CASSPPGGSRGANVLTF. The DNA of the CDR3 is TGTGCCAGCAGCCCCCCCGGCGGCTCGCGGGGGGCCAACGTCCTGACTTTC.

This clone has a handful of counts. This chain uses TRBV4-1 with TRBJ1-5, with TRBD1 as a possible D gene (5 bases). The length of the CDR3 is 18 residues. Germline loops: CDR1 MGHRA, CDR2 YSYEKL. V was shortened by 2 bases and J by 2 bases, with 19 bases between the two germline ends. CDR3 sequence: CASSQFTGRVGGNQPQHF. As DNA, the CDR3 is TGCGCCAGCAGCCAATTTACAGGCAGGGTGGGCGGCAATCAGCCCCAGCATTTT.

V is TRBV7-2 and J is TRBJ1-3; D unclear. CDR1 is SGHTA, CDR2 FQGNSA, per germline. The V and J ends lost 1 base and 3 bases respectively, with 4 bases between them. CDR3 length: 13 amino acids. In DNA form, the CDR3 reads TGTGCCAGCAGCTTAGTACTTGGAAACACCATATATTTT. Translating it yields CASSLVLGNTIYF.

The CDR3 coding sequence is TGTGCCAGCAACTTTCTAGCGGGCTCCTACAATGAGCAGTTCTTC. This codes for CASNFLAGSYNEQFF. J is TRBJ2-1 and V is TRBV13; 8 bases align to TRBD2. This CDR3 comprises 15 residues. Germline V gives CDR1 PRHDT, CDR2 FYEKMQ (reference sequence). Trimming cost V 7 bases and J 0 bases; bases outside gene matches: 5. The complete variable domain, with remaining parts taken from reference TRBV13 and TRBJ2-1, reads AAGVIQSPRHLIKEKRETATLKCYPIPRHDTVYWYQQGPGQDPQFLISFYEKMQSDKGSIPDRFSAQQFSDYHSELNMSSLELGDSALYFCASNFLAGSYNEQFFGPGTRLTVL.

The rearrangement joins TRBV19 to TRBJ2-3, with 9 nucleotides matching TRBD1. Unmatched junction bases numbered 10, after V lost 5 bases and J lost 1 base. CDR1 is LNHDA and CDR2 is SQIVND in the germline V gene (reference sequence). CDR3 length: 17 amino acids. The CDR3 nucleotides are TGTGCCAGTAGTTGGAACAGGGGGCCTGGGGGCACAGATACGCAGTATTTT. It codes for CASSWNRGPGGTDTQYF.

This sequence joins TRBV2 and TRBJ2-5; D is unclear. The length of the CDR3 is 14 residues. Trimming cost V 2 bases and J 5 bases, with 12 bases left between them. Germline CDR1 SNHLY, CDR2 FYNNEI. CDR3 region: CASSEYPFVETQYF. CDR3 DNA sequence: TGTGCCAGCAGTGAATATCCGTTCGTGGAGACCCAGTACTTC.

The chain couples TRBV6-2 or TRBV6-3 to TRBJ2-5; 7 nucleotides line up with TRBD1. CDR1 MNHEY and CDR2 SVGEGT come from the germline V gene. V shed 4 bases and J 5 bases; nucleotides not matched to a gene: 10. The CDR3 is 15 amino acids. The CDR3 loop is CASSSAQGRGETQYF. The CDR3 DNA sequence: TGTGCCAGCAGTTCCGCACAGGGGAGAGGGGAGACCCAGTACTTC.

This chain uses TRBV18 with TRBJ1-2; no reliable D call. The CDR3 is 13 amino acids. Germline lookup yields CDR1 KGHSH and CDR2 LQKENI. The V and J ends lost 2 bases and 4 bases respectively, with 8 bases between them. The CDR3 sequence is CASSPEELYGYTF. The CDR3, as DNA: TGTGCCAGCTCACCAGAGGAGCTCTATGGCTACACCTTC.

J is TRBJ1-1 and V is TRBV20-1; D gene ambiguous. The V end lost 3 bases, the J end lost 2 bases, and 16 bases lay between the germline ends. There are 15 residues in the CDR3. Germline CDR1 is DFQATT and CDR2 is SNEGSKA (reference sequence). For the CDR3, the DNA is TGCAGTGCTAGTGCTGCCAGGCTAGCTAACACTGAAGCTTTCTTT. Translating it yields CSASAARLANTEAFF.

The genes are TRBV29-1 and TRBJ2-6; 7 positions agree with TRBD1. V lost 4 bases and J lost 4; bases outside the gene matches: 7. There are 15 residues in the CDR3. Germline CDR1 and CDR2: SQVTM and ANQGSEA. Here the CDR3 DNA reads TGCAGCGTTGGATTAACAGGGGCCGGGGCCAACGTCCTGACTTTC. It specifies CSVGLTGAGANVLTF.

Of note for this clone: Other DNA sequences of this sample code for an identical CDR3. V is TRBV3-1 (or the pseudogene TRBV3-2) and J is TRBJ2-7; TRBD2 is a possible D gene (6 bases). CDR1 and CDR2 (germline): LGHDT, YNNKEL (reference sequence). Trimming took 0 bases from V and 7 from J, leaving 10 bases between them. The CDR3 is 13 amino acids. In DNA, the CDR3 is TGTGCCAGCAGCCAAGAGGGCGGAGGGGAGCAGTACTTC. Its protein product is CASSQEGGGEQYF.

The rearrangement links TRBV2 to TRBJ1-6; 9 positions agree with TRBD1. Germline V gene lookup returns CDR1 SNHLY and CDR2 FYNNEI. The CDR3 is 17 residues long. V gave up 3 bases and J gave up 7 bases; unmatched junction bases: 10. DNA for the CDR3: TGTGCCAGCAGTGATTTGGGACAGGGCCTTACCAATTCACCCCTCCACTTT. Amino acid sequence: CASSDLGQGLTNSPLHF.

In DNA form, the CDR3 reads TGTGCCAGCAGTGATGCACAGGGGATCACTGAAGCTTTCTTT. Translated, it gives CASSDAQGITEAFF. The J gene is TRBJ1-1, the V gene TRBV2, with TRBD1 matching 7 bases. Trimming took 3 bases from V and 4 from J; bases not matched to a gene: 5. The CDR3 is 14 residues long. CDR1 SNHLY and CDR2 FYNNEI come from the germline V gene.

J is TRBJ2-2 and V is TRBV15; 15 bases are a match to TRBD2. The CDR3 totals 17 residues. Trimming took 4 bases from V and 8 from J; bases not matched to a gene: 8. The germline CDR1 and CDR2 sequences are LNHNV and YYDKDF (reference sequence). The CDR3 reads CATSKVPGLAGGGELFF. As DNA, the CDR3 is TGTGCCACCAGCAAAGTACCGGGACTAGCGGGGGGTGGGGAGCTGTTTTTT.

The chain has TRBV10-3 and TRBJ1-2; 10 nucleotides match TRBD1. V dropped 4 bases and J dropped 6; count of bases not matched to a gene: 8. The V gene's germline CDR1 is ENHRY and CDR2 SYGVKD. The CDR3 sequence is 15 residues long. The CDR3 DNA reads as TGTGCCATCAGTGCAGAGCGACAGGGGGCAGATGGCTACACCTTC. It is translated as CAISAERQGADGYTF.

CDR3 in amino acids: CAWSSDSSYNEQFF. The CDR3 bases are TGTGCCTGGAGTTCAGATTCCTCCTACAATGAGCAGTTCTTC. The chain links TRBV30 to TRBJ2-1, with D uncertain. Trimming removed 2 bases at V and 0 bases at J, with 8 bases between. Germline V lookup: CDR1 GTSNPN, CDR2 SVGIG (reference sequence). This CDR3 has 14 amino acids.

This clone was seen many times. This chain connects TRBV7-9 to TRBJ1-3, with D hard to call. Germline V CDR1 and CDR2: SEHNR, FQNEAQ (reference sequence). This CDR3 has 15 amino acids. V was trimmed by 5 bases and J by 0 bases, leaving 11 bases between them. The DNA of the CDR3 is TGTGCCAGCAGCCCGGACGGAGGCTCTGGAAACACCATATATTTT. It translates to CASSPDGGSGNTIYF.

The rearrangement uses TRBV29-1 and TRBJ2-3; D is ambiguous. CDR1 is SQVTM, CDR2 ANQGSEA, per germline. The CDR3 runs 15 residues. Between the trimmed V and J ends, which lost 1 base and 0 bases, there was a span of 11 bases. The CDR3 DNA follows: TGCAGCGTTGAAGGCGGTCTCCAAAGCACAGATACGCAGTATTTT. This translates into CSVEGGLQSTDTQYF.

About this clone itself: An end of the junction does not agree with germline; a read error may underlie this. V usage is TRBV7-7 and J usage is TRBJ2-1; 11 bases are a match to TRBD2. The germline gives CDR1 SSHAT, CDR2 FNYEAQ (reference sequence). The CDR3 extends over 16 amino acids. In DNA form, the CDR3 reads TGTGCTAGCAGCCCTATTAGCGGGGGGGCCTTTGATGAGCAGTTCTTC. This gives the protein CASSPISGGAFDEQFF.

The rearrangement joins TRBV7-2 to TRBJ1-1, with unresolved D. The CDR3 sequence is 15 residues long. Between the trimmed V and J ends, which lost 0 bases and 5 bases, there was a span of 13 bases. CDR1 is SGHTA, CDR2 FQGNSA, per germline. The CDR3 sequence is CASSLASNEWTEAFF. DNA for the CDR3: TGTGCCAGCAGCTTAGCGTCAAATGAGTGGACTGAAGCTTTCTTT.

CDR3 nucleotide sequence: TGTGCCAGCAGCAGAGCAGGGGCAGCTAACTATGGCTACACCTTC. It translates to CASSRAGAANYGYTF. This chain joins TRBV7-9 and TRBJ1-2; possible D gene TRBD1, 6 bases. Germline assignment: CDR1 SEHNR and CDR2 FQNEAQ (reference sequence). The V end lost 5 bases, the J end lost 0 bases, and 13 bases lay between the germline ends. CDR3 length: 15 amino acids.

This chain joins TRBV10-3 and TRBJ1-1, with a tentative D call TRBD1 (6 bases). The germline CDR1 and CDR2 sequences are ENHRY and SYGVKD. This CDR3 is 13 amino acids long. V lost 6 bases and J lost 4, with 12 bases in between. This CDR3 reads CAISPGHITEAFF. The CDR3 DNA is TGTGCCATCAGCCCGGGACACATCACTGAAGCTTTCTTT.

This chain connects TRBV3-1 (or the pseudogene TRBV3-2) to TRBJ1-2; 8 positions agree with TRBD1. This CDR3 region has 13 residues. Germline values: CDR1 LGHDT, CDR2 YNNKEL (reference sequence). The trim removed 4 bases at V and 8 bases at J, leaving 6 bases unmatched. CDR3 loop: CASSLSTGDGYTF. The CDR3 nucleotides are TGTGCCAGCAGCCTATCGACAGGGGACGGCTACACCTTC.

The V call is TRBV10-2, the J call TRBJ2-3, with TRBD2 matching over 13 bases. V lost 7 bases, J lost 4 bases, and 8 bases stayed unmatched. The germline V gene encodes CDR1 WSHSY and CDR2 SAAADI. The CDR3 runs 16 residues. The CDR3 protein is CASTTGLAGLADTQYF. The CDR3 region has the DNA TGCGCCAGCACCACGGGACTAGCGGGGTTGGCAGATACGCAGTATTTT.

The chain couples TRBV7-2 to TRBJ1-3; 9 positions agree with TRBD1. Unmatched junction bases numbered 5, after V lost 6 bases and J lost 5 bases. The CDR3 consists of 14 residues. Germline V gene data show CDR1 as SGHTA and CDR2 as FQGNSA. DNA of the CDR3: TGTGCCAGCAGGCCGGACAGGGGTCGAAACACCATATATTTT. This gives the protein CASRPDRGRNTIYF.

This chain connects TRBV20-1 to TRBJ1-1, with D tentatively TRBD1 (5 bases). Per the germline V gene, CDR1 is DFQATT and CDR2 is SNEGSKA (reference sequence). The CDR3 runs to 11 residues. V was pared by 6 bases and J by 8 bases, with 13 bases between. The CDR3 region has the DNA TGCAGTGCAACCGTGTCAGGGGAAGCTTTCTTT. It specifies CSATVSGEAFF.

The chain couples TRBV3-1 (or the pseudogene TRBV3-2) to TRBJ1-1, with D tentatively TRBD1 (5 bases). The CDR3 has 13 amino acids. The V end was cut by 4 bases, the J end by 5 bases, with 11 bases between. CDR1 LGHDT and CDR2 YNNKEL come from the germline V gene (reference sequence). The CDR3 here is CASSRQGGTEAFF. In nucleotides, the CDR3 is TGTGCCAGCAGCCGGCAGGGTGGGACTGAAGCTTTCTTT.

J is TRBJ2-3 and V is TRBV10-1, with TRBD1 matching 9 bases. The CDR3 consists of 15 residues. The trim removed 6 bases at V and 4 bases at J, leaving 8 bases unmatched. Germline V gene sequence: CDR1 WNHNN, CDR2 SYGVQD (reference sequence). The CDR3 DNA reads as TGCGCCAGCAGCCCCGGACAGGGGCCCCCAGATACGCAGTATTTT. Translating it yields CASSPGQGPPDTQYF.

The V call is TRBV28, the J call TRBJ1-5, with D possibly matching TRBD1 (6 bases). V shed 4 bases and J shed 0 bases, with 16 bases lying between them. Germline V gene sequence: CDR1 MDHEN, CDR2 SYDVKM. The CDR3 is made up of 17 amino acids. The CDR3 region is CASSSGIRTDSNQPQHF. CDR3 sequence (DNA): TGTGCCAGCAGTTCCGGGATTCGGACAGATAGCAATCAGCCCCAGCATTTT.